A selection of T cell receptor beta chains follows, all from one sample in a study of blood T cells in healthy people across ages. TCRdb re-called the 5' RACE reads through MiXCR, storing one row per CDR3 protein. In the table there are 700,000 to 900,000 distinct CDR3 sequences, around 25% of which are singletons. The same sample was also used in a study of T cells of mothers and their children.

The sample consisted of blood. The receptor set was obtained from a boy aged 10-17 years in good health. Both conserved end residues are part of each CDR3. D genes are given only for firm matches. Size is stated for part of the rows, as once, few or many counts, or as a class when the clone is expanded.

clone size	J gene	D gene	V gene	CDR3 DNA	CDR3 protein
NA	TRBJ2-5	NA	TRBV5-1	TGCGCCAGCAGCGTTGACCGGGAGCGGGAAGAGACCCAGTACTTC	CASSVDREREETQYF
NA	TRBJ2-5	TRBD1	TRBV6-6	TGTGCCAGCAGTTTACGACAGGGGGCCCAAGAGACCCAGTACTTC	CASSLRQGAQETQYF
NA	TRBJ1-1	NA	TRBV5-5	TGTGCCAGCAGCTTGGGAGTTACCAACACTGAAGCTTTCTTT	CASSLGVTNTEAFF
NA	TRBJ2-3	NA	TRBV29-1	TGCAGCGTTGAAAAGGCGGACAACACAGATACGCAGTATTTT	CSVEKADNTDTQYF
NA	TRBJ2-7	NA	TRBV7-2	TGTGCCAGCAGCGTCCACAGGGGGGGATCCCTACCCTACGAGCAGTACTTC	CASSVHRGGSLPYEQYF
few	TRBJ2-1	NA	TRBV25-1	TGTGCCAGCAGTGCGGGGGGCACCTACAATGAGCAGTTCTTC	CASSAGGTYNEQFF
NA	TRBJ2-5	TRBD2	TRBV29-1	TGCAGCGTTCTAGCGGGGGAAACCCAAGAGACCCAGTACTTC	CSVLAGETQETQYF
NA	TRBJ1-1	NA	TRBV7-9	TGTGCCAGCAGCTCCCAGGGTACTGAGAACACTGAAGCCTTCTTT	CASSSQGTENTEAFF
few	TRBJ2-2	NA	TRBV7-2	TGTGCCAGCAGGCTTATTGGCGGGGAGCTGTTTTTT	CASRLIGGELFF
NA	TRBJ1-1	NA	TRBV7-6	TGTGCCAGCAGCTTGGCAGCACGTACTGAAGCTTTCTTT	CASSLAARTEAFF
NA	TRBJ2-4	NA	TRBV4-1	TGCGCCAGCAGCCAAGGTGGGAGTTGGGCGGCCGACTGGGGGGAGCAGTACTTC	CASSQGGSWAADWGEQYF
few	TRBJ2-5	TRBD1	TRBV15	TGTGCCATCAGCGGGCAGGGGGCTGGTGAGACCCAGTACTTC	CAISGQGAGETQYF
NA	TRBJ2-1	NA	TRBV10-3	TGTGCCACCGACGATATGGCCGCGGGGAATGAGCAGTTCTTC	CATDDMAAGNEQFF
NA	TRBJ2-5	NA	TRBV5-1	TGCGCCAGCATCAAGGCTCTGGGACAAAGAGAGACCCAGTACTTC	CASIKALGQRETQYF
NA	TRBJ2-2	TRBD1	TRBV11-2	TGTGCCAGCAGCTGGGACAGGGTTACCGGGGAACTGTTTTTT	CASSWDRVTGELFF
few	TRBJ2-5	TRBD2	TRBV20-1	TGCAGTGCTAGAGATGACGGGGGGGAGGGGGAGACCCAGTACTTC	CSARDDGGEGETQYF
few	TRBJ2-5	NA	TRBV11-2	TGTGCCAGCAGTTCTCCTCTTTCAGGGTGGGGAGAGACCCAGTACTTC	CASSSPLSGWGETQYF
few	TRBJ1-1	NA	TRBV7-9	TGTGCCAGCAGCTCCCAAAGGGAGCCGAACACTGAAGCTTTCTTT	CASSSQREPNTEAFF
NA	TRBJ2-1	NA	TRBV9	TGTGCCAGCAGCGCGGCCTATGAGCAGTTCTTC	CASSAAYEQFF
NA	TRBJ2-7	NA	TRBV7-6	TGTGCCAGCACCATGAGTAGCTATGACGAGCAGTACTTC	CASTMSSYDEQYF
NA	TRBJ2-4	TRBD2	TRBV4-1	TGCGCCAGCAGCCAACCACAGCGGGGGGTAGCCAAAAACATTCAGTACTTC	CASSQPQRGVAKNIQYF
NA	TRBJ2-3	NA	TRBV20-1	TGCAGTGCTAGAGTAGGTAGCGGCCCGGGTTTGGTGACAGATGCGCAGTACTTT	CSARVGSGPGLVTDAQYF
few	TRBJ2-5	NA	TRBV20-1	TGCAGTGCTACGCCAGCTGGTGAGACCCAGTACTTC	CSATPAGETQYF
once	TRBJ2-7	NA	TRBV7-2	TGTGCCAGCAGCTTAACCCGTAATTCGTACGAGCAGTACTTC	CASSLTRNSYEQYF
few	TRBJ1-5	NA	TRBV29-1	TGCAGCGTTGTCTCAGGAAGCAATCAGCCCCAGCATTTT	CSVVSGSNQPQHF
few	TRBJ2-7	NA	TRBV2	TGTGCCAGCAGGGGGACACCCCGGCCCTACGAGCAGTACTTC	CASRGTPRPYEQYF
few	TRBJ2-1	NA	TRBV7-9	TGTGCCAGCAGCTTGGTTTGGGGGGTGTCCTACAATGAGCAGTTCTTC	CASSLVWGVSYNEQFF
few	TRBJ2-5	NA	TRBV6-1	TGTGCCAGCAGTGAGTGGGGGGTCCGTCAAGGGACCCAGTACTTC	CASSEWGVRQGTQYF
NA	TRBJ1-3	NA	TRBV3-1	TGTGCCAGCAGCCAAGATCACCGAAACACCATATATTTT	CASSQDHRNTIYF
NA	TRBJ1-1	NA	TRBV4-1	TGCGCCAGCAGCCAAGGTTGGGGGGGGACTGAAGCTTTCTTT	CASSQGWGGTEAFF
NA	TRBJ2-3	NA	TRBV7-2	TGTGCCAGCAGCTTAAACCCTCCTAGCAGATCTAGCACAGATACGCAGTATTTT	CASSLNPPSRSSTDTQYF
NA	TRBJ2-7	TRBD2	TRBV6-2/TRBV6-3	TGTGCCAGCAGTTACCTACTAGCGGAACCAGGCGAGCAGTACTTC	CASSYLLAEPGEQYF
few	TRBJ2-2	TRBD2	TRBV20-1	TGCAGTGCTAGAGAGGGTAGCGGGGGCCACCTAGGCGGGGAGCTGTTTTTT	CSAREGSGGHLGGELFF
NA	TRBJ2-5	NA	TRBV5-1	TGCGCCAGCAGCCCGGGGATGGGCGTCCAAGAGACCCAGTACTTC	CASSPGMGVQETQYF
few	TRBJ1-4	TRBD1	TRBV2	TGTGCCAGCCAACGAACAGGGGGCCAAGAAAAACTGTTTTTT	CASQRTGGQEKLFF
few	TRBJ2-5	NA	TRBV12-3/TRBV12-4	TGTGCCAGCACCGACGGACGGGTACAAGAGACCCAGTACTTC	CASTDGRVQETQYF
NA	TRBJ2-1	NA	TRBV7-2	TGTGCCAGCAGCTCAGGGGGGTCCAGCTCCTACAATGAGCAGTTCTTC	CASSSGGSSSYNEQFF
NA	TRBJ1-2	TRBD1	TRBV5-6	TGTGCCAGCAGCCCGGGGACAGTTGATGGCTACACCTTC	CASSPGTVDGYTF
NA	TRBJ2-7	TRBD1	TRBV6-5	TGTGCCAGCAGTTATCTTCCGGGACAGGGAGATGAGCAGTACTTC	CASSYLPGQGDEQYF
few	TRBJ2-5	TRBD1	TRBV24-1	TGTGCCACCAGTGACCCGGGACAGGGACTCCAAGAGACCCAGTACTTC	CATSDPGQGLQETQYF
few	TRBJ2-1	TRBD2	TRBV5-1	TGCGCCAGCAGCTTGGGGGTCGAGCGGGGGAGCAACTCCTACAATGAGCAGTTCTTC	CASSLGVERGSNSYNEQFF
NA	TRBJ2-7	NA	TRBV4-3	TGCGCCAGCAGCCAAGATGGTGGGGAGTTCTACGAGCAGTACTTC	CASSQDGGEFYEQYF
NA	TRBJ1-4	NA	TRBV2	TGTGCCAGCAGGGACAGAGGAGAGAAACTGTTTTTT	CASRDRGEKLFF
few	TRBJ2-7	NA	TRBV20-1	TGCAGTGCTAGAGGCAGCTTGGGGGACGAGCAGTACTTC	CSARGSLGDEQYF
few	TRBJ1-1	NA	TRBV28	TGTGCCAGCAACCCCCTTTCGAACACTGAAGCTTTCTTT	CASNPLSNTEAFF
few	TRBJ1-1	NA	TRBV10-3	TGTGCCATCAGTACTAACAGGGACACTGAAGCTTTCTTT	CAISTNRDTEAFF
few	TRBJ2-5	TRBD2	TRBV5-1	TGCGCCAGCACATTAGCGGGGGTCAGAGAAGAGACCCAGTACTTC	CASTLAGVREETQYF
NA	TRBJ2-1	TRBD1	TRBV2	TGTGCCAGCAGAGGACAGGAGTTCGGTGAGCAGTTCTTC	CASRGQEFGEQFF
NA	TRBJ2-5	TRBD2	TRBV6-1	TGTGCCAGCAGTGAACGACTAGCGGGGTCTACCGGGGAGACCCAGTACTTC	CASSERLAGSTGETQYF
NA	TRBJ2-3	TRBD1	TRBV6-5	TGTGCCAGCAGTTACTCGAATTCAGGGGGCATAAGCACAGATACGCAGTATTTT	CASSYSNSGGISTDTQYF
NA	TRBJ1-5	TRBD1	TRBV5-1	TGCGCCAGCAGCGAAACCCCAGGGGGCCAGGGTCAGCCCCAGCATTTT	CASSETPGGQGQPQHF
few	TRBJ2-5	NA	TRBV20-1	TGCAGTGCTAGTGGATACTCCAGGGAAGAGACCCAGTACTTC	CSASGYSREETQYF
NA	TRBJ1-6	NA	TRBV6-1	TGTGCCAGCAGTCATAGGGGATATAATTCACCCCTCCACTTT	CASSHRGYNSPLHF
NA	TRBJ1-4	NA	TRBV27	TGTGCCAGCAGTTTACACCTTCCAGGGCAGAAACTGTTTTTT	CASSLHLPGQKLFF
NA	TRBJ2-3	NA	TRBV5-1	TGCGCCAGCAGCTATGAGGGCGGGCAGTATTTT	CASSYEGGQYF
NA	TRBJ1-4	NA	TRBV12-3/TRBV12-4	TGTGCCAGCTATCCAACTATTCTTGCAACTAATGAAAAACTGTTTTTT	CASYPTILATNEKLFF
NA	TRBJ2-3	NA	TRBV7-9	TGTGCCAGCAGCCCGGGCGTTGGTACGCAGTATTTT	CASSPGVGTQYF
NA	TRBJ1-2	NA	TRBV5-1	TGCGCCAGCAGCTTGGATCCGCAGTCGAGTAGCGCGACCTTC	CASSLDPQSSSATF
NA	TRBJ2-7	NA	TRBV12-5	TGTGCTAGTGGTTTGGTACACGGGCGGGGAGACTACGAGCAGTACTTC	CASGLVHGRGDYEQYF
NA	TRBJ2-7	NA	TRBV10-2	TGCGCCAGCAGTGAGACCTACCGGACCGGAACCTACGAGCAGTACTTC	CASSETYRTGTYEQYF